These T cell receptor beta chains were read from a single sample in a study of CD8+ T cells in alopecia areata. Profiled with immunoSEQ multiplex PCR; TCRdb holds only in-frame clones, not every one. The data show about 160,000 clones, roughly two thirds seen once. Material: CD4+ T cells sorted from blood, obtained at week 4, from a patient treated with tofacitinib. Source of these receptors: a human donor with alopecia areata. Both conserved end residues are part of each CDR3. The order of the fields is J gene, clone size, V gene, CDR3 length, D gene, CDR3 DNA, CDR3 protein. The D gene is left open where the match is weak. Some rows have no size entry. The others give once, few or many, or a class for an expanded clone.

TRBJ2-3	.	TRBV30	14	.	TGTGCCTGGAGTGTACCAGGAGGCCGGGATACGCAGTATTTT	CAWSVPGGRDTQYF
TRBJ1-4	few	TRBV4-3	17	.	TGCGCCAGCAGCCAAGTACTTCCGGGGAATCATAATGAAAAACTGTTTTTT	CASSQVLPGNHNEKLFF
TRBJ1-2	few	TRBV2	14	.	TGTGCCAGCAGTGAATTATGGGCAGGGCAGGGCTACACCTTC	CASSELWAGQGYTF
TRBJ2-2	.	TRBV29-1	13	.	TGCAGCGTGCACGCACGGAACACCGGGGAGCTGTTTTTT	CSVHARNTGELFF
TRBJ2-7	.	TRBV2	14	.	TGTGCCAGCAAAATGGAGACGGAATCCTACGAGCAGTACTTC	CASKMETESYEQYF
TRBJ2-6	.	TRBV19	18	.	TGTGCCAGTAGTATTGGTGGGACCACTCCCTCTGGGGCCAACGTCCTGACTTTC	CASSIGGTTPSGANVLTF
TRBJ2-5	.	TRBV29-1	13	.	TGCAGCGTTGAAGGGGGCTCGGGAGAGACCCAGTACTTC	CSVEGGSGETQYF
TRBJ2-7	.	TRBV7-2	14	.	TGTGCCAGCAGCTTAAAGGACTCTTCCTACGAGCAGTACTTC	CASSLKDSSYEQYF
TRBJ1-1	few	TRBV30	13	.	TGTGCCTGGCGACGTACAGGGAGCACTGAAGCTTTCTTT	CAWRRTGSTEAFF
TRBJ2-5	few	TRBV7-6	16	TRBD2	TGTGCCAGCAGCTTTTCCCGGCTAGCGGGGCAAGAGACCCAGTACTTC	CASSFSRLAGQETQYF
TRBJ2-3	.	TRBV29-1	13	.	TGCAGCGTTGGCCCCCTTTTATTCGATACGCAGTATTTT	CSVGPLLFDTQYF
TRBJ1-5	.	TRBV4-3	14	.	TGCGCCAGCAGCCAAGATGAAGGAAATCAGCCCCAGCATTTT	CASSQDEGNQPQHF
TRBJ1-1	.	TRBV29-1	12	TRBD1	TGCAGCGGGGGACAGAGGGGTACTGAAGCTTTCTTT	CSGGQRGTEAFF
TRBJ2-5	few	TRBV30	12	.	TGTGCCTGGAGAATAAAGGCCCAGACCCAGTACTTC	CAWRIKAQTQYF
TRBJ1-2	.	TRBV29-1	12	TRBD1	TGCAGCGTAGCCGGGACAGCCTATGGCTACACCTTC	CSVAGTAYGYTF
TRBJ2-7	.	TRBV7-6	13	TRBD2	TGTGCCAGCAGCTTAGGGGAGGGCTACGAGCAGTACTTC	CASSLGEGYEQYF
TRBJ1-6	few	TRBV27	17	TRBD1	TGTGCCAGCAGCTCTGCCCCGGGACAGGGGTACAATTCACCCCTCCACTTT	CASSSAPGQGYNSPLHF
TRBJ1-3	.	TRBV10-3	14	.	TGTGCCATCAGACCTGACAGCTCTGGAAACACCATATATTTT	CAIRPDSSGNTIYF
TRBJ2-1	few	TRBV19	14	.	TGTGCCAGCACAGAGGGGAGAAGGAAAAATGAGCAGTTCTTC	CASTEGRRKNEQFF
TRBJ2-7	.	TRBV7-2	13	TRBD1	TGTGCCACCAGAGGGACAGGGGTCCACGAGCAGTACTTC	CATRGTGVHEQYF
TRBJ2-1	.	TRBV5-1	14	.	TGCGCCAGCAGCTTCAAGACAGAGATCAATGAGCAGTTCTTC	CASSFKTEINEQFF
TRBJ2-3	few	TRBV30	15	.	TGTGCCTGGAGTGTAGGACGGAGCAAGGAAGATACGCAGTATTTT	CAWSVGRSKEDTQYF
TRBJ1-5	.	TRBV9	15	.	TGTGCCAGCAGCGCCTCAGGGGAGTGGGACCAGCCCCAGCATTTT	CASSASGEWDQPQHF
TRBJ1-6	.	TRBV29-1	12	.	TGCAGCGTTGGTGACGGGAATTCACCCCTCCACTTT	CSVGDGNSPLHF
TRBJ1-6	.	TRBV7-9	14	.	TGTGCCAGCAGGGCCGGGCAGCTAGCATCACCCCTCCACTTT	CASRAGQLASPLHF
TRBJ2-3	.	TRBV29-1	15	.	TGCAGCGTTGACGACGAGAGCGAAAGCACAGATACGCAGTATTTT	CSVDDESESTDTQYF
TRBJ2-5	few	TRBV29-1	12	.	TGCAGCGTTGGGAGCTTTCAAGAGACCCAGTACTTC	CSVGSFQETQYF
TRBJ1-1	.	TRBV6-5	11	.	TGTGCCAGCACCCGGGGCGGCGAAGCTTTCTTT	CASTRGGEAFF
TRBJ1-1	once	TRBV27	14	.	TGTGCCAGCAGTTTATTGGGCCCGAACACTGAAGCTTTCTTT	CASSLLGPNTEAFF
TRBJ2-7	.	TRBV15	14	.	TGTGCCACCAGCAGAGTTGGCAGCTCCTACGAGCAGTACTTC	CATSRVGSSYEQYF
TRBJ2-7	.	TRBV7-9	16	TRBD2	TGTGCCAGCAGCCTGGACCGGACTAGCGGGGTTTCCGAGCAGTACTTC	CASSLDRTSGVSEQYF
TRBJ2-2	once	TRBV7-2	14	.	TGTGCCAGCAGCCCCCGAGGGAGGTCCGGGGAGCTGTTTTTT	CASSPRGRSGELFF
TRBJ2-1	.	TRBV9	13	.	TGTGCCAGCAGCGTAGACCCTTACAATGAGCAGTTCTTC	CASSVDPYNEQFF
TRBJ1-2	.	TRBV29-1	11	.	TGCAGCGTTGTTACCGGGGATGGCTACACCTTC	CSVVTGDGYTF
TRBJ2-6	.	TRBV5-4	18	.	TGTGCCAGCAGCTTGTCACGGGGGTCCTCCTCTGGGGCCAACGTCCTGACTTTC	CASSLSRGSSSGANVLTF
TRBJ2-1	.	TRBV29-1	17	TRBD2	TGCAGCGTTGCGACTAGCGGGGGCCCAACGGGCTACAATGAGCAGTTCTTC	CSVATSGGPTGYNEQFF
TRBJ2-7	few	TRBV5-1	13	.	TGCGCCAGCAGCTCGGGGCTGATTTACGAGCAGTACTTC	CASSSGLIYEQYF
TRBJ1-3	.	TRBV29-1	15	.	TGCAGCGTCGCCACCAGCACCAGCTCTGGAAACACCATATATTTT	CSVATSTSSGNTIYF
TRBJ2-3	.	TRBV5-1	14	TRBD2	TGCGCCAGCAGCCTCCGGGGGGGCACAGATACGCAGTATTTT	CASSLRGGTDTQYF
TRBJ1-1	.	TRBV29-1	10	.	TGCAGCGGGCTCAACACTGAAGCTTTCTTT	CSGLNTEAFF
TRBJ1-2	.	TRBV30	10	TRBD1	TGTGCCATACAGACAGGGGGCTACACCTTC	CAIQTGGYTF
TRBJ2-5	.	TRBV29-1	12	.	TGCAGCGTTGAATTGGGACAAGAGACCCAGTACTTC	CSVELGQETQYF
TRBJ2-5	few	TRBV14	15	.	TGTGCCAGCAGCCAACGGACTACAAACCAAGAGACCCAGTACTTC	CASSQRTTNQETQYF
TRBJ2-1	few	TRBV10-3	11	TRBD1	TGTGCCACAGCAGGGGGTTTTGAGCAGTTCTTC	CATAGGFEQFF